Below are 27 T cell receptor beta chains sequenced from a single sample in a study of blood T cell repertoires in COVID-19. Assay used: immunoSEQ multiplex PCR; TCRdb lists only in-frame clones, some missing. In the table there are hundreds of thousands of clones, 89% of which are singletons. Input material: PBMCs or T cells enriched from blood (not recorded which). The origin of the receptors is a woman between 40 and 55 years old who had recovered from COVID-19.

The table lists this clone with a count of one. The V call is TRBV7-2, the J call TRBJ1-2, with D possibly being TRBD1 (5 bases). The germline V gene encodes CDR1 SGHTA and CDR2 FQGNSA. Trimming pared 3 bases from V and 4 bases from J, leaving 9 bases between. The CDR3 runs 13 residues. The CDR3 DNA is TGTGCCAGCAGCTTTGGGGCGTCCTATGGCTACACCTTC. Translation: CASSFGASYGYTF.

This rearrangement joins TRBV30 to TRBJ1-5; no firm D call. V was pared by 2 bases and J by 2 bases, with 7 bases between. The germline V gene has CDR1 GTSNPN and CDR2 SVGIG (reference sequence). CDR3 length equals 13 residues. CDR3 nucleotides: TGTGCCTGGAGTATCTCGGGCAATCAGCCCCAGCATTTT. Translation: CAWSISGNQPQHF. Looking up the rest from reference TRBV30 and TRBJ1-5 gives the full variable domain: SQTIHQWPATLVQPVGSPLSLECTVEGTSNPNLYWYRQAAGRGLQLLFYSVGIGQISSEVPQNLSASRPQDRQFILSSKKLLLSDSGFYLCAWSISGNQPQHFGDGTRLSIL.

CDR3 region: CASSSDRVGGTDTQYF. The DNA for the CDR3 is TGTGCCAGCAGTTCGGACAGGGTGGGAGGCACAGATACGCAGTATTTT. This chain links TRBV6-5 with TRBJ2-3; the match to TRBD1 covers 8 bases. Per germline, CDR1 MNHEY and CDR2 SVGAGI. V was pared by 4 bases and J by 1 base, with 7 bases of the junction left unmatched. CDR3 length: 16 amino acids.

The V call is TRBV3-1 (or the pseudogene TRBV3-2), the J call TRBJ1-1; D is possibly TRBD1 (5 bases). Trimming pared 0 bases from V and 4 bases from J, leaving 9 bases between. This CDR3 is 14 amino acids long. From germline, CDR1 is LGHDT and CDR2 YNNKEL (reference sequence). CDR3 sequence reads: CASSQEGGFTEAFF. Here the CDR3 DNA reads TGTGCCAGCAGCCAAGAGGGGGGGTTCACTGAAGCTTTCTTT.

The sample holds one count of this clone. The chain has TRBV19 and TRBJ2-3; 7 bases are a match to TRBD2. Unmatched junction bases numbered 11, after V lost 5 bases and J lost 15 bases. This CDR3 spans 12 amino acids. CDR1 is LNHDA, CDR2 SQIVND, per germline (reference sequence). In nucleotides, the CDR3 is TGTGCCAGTAGTCACTACTCGGGGACTACATATTTT. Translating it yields CASSHYSGTTYF.

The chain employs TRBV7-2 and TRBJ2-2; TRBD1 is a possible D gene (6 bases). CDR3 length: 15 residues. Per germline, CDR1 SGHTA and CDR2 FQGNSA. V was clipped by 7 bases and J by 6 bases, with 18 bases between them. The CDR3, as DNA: TGTGCCAGCATCAAACTAACAGGGAGCCCCGGGGAGCTGTTTTTT. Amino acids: CASIKLTGSPGELFF.

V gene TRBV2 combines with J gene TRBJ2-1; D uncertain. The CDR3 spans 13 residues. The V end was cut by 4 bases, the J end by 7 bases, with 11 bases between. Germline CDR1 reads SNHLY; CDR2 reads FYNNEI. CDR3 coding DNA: TGTGCCAGCAGTGGGCTAGAGGTTAATGAGCAGTTCTTC. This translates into CASSGLEVNEQFF.

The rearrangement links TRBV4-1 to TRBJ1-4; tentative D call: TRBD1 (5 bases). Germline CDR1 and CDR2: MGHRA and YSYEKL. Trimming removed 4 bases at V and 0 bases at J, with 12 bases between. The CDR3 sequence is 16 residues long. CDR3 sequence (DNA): TGCGCCAGCAGCCCCTCGGACACTGCAACTAATGAAAAACTGTTTTTT. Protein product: CASSPSDTATNEKLFF.

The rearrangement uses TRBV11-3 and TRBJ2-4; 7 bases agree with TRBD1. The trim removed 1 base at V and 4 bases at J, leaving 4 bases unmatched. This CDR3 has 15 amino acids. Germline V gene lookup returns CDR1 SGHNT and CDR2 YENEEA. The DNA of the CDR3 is TGTGCCAGCAGCTTAGGTCGGGACAGAAAAAACATTCAGTACTTC. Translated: CASSLGRDRKNIQYF.

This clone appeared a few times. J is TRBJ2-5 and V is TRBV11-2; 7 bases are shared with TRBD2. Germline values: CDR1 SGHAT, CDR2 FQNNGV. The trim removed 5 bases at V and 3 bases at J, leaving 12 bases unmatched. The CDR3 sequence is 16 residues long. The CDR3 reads CASSPAGGAGEETQYF. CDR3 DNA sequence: TGTGCCAGCAGCCCGGCAGGAGGTGCGGGGGAAGAGACCCAGTACTTC.

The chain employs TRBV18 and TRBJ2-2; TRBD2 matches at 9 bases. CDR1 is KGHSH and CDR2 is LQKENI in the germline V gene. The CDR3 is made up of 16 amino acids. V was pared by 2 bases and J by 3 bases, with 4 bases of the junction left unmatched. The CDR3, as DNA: TGTGCCAGCTCACCAAGCGCGGGAGGGGACACCGGGGAGCTGTTTTTT. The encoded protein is CASSPSAGGDTGELFF.

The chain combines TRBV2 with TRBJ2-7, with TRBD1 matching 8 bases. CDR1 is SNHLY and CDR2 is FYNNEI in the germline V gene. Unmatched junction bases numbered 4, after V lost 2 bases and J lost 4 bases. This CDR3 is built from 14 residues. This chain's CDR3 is CASSERTGKYEQYF. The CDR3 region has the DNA TGTGCCAGCAGTGAAAGGACAGGGAAGTACGAGCAGTACTTC.

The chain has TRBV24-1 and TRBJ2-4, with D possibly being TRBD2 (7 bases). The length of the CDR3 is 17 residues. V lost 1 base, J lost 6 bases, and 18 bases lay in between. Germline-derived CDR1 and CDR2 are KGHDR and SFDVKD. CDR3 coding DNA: TGTGCCACCAGTGATTTATGGGGGGGGCCTACATTAAACATTCAGTACTTC. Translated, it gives CATSDLWGGPTLNIQYF.

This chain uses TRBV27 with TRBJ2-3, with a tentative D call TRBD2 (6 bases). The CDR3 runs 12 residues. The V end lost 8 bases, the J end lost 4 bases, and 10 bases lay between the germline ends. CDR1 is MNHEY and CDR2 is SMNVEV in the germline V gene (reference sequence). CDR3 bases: TGTGCCAGCGGACGGAGGGCAGATACGCAGTATTTT. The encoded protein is CASGRRADTQYF.

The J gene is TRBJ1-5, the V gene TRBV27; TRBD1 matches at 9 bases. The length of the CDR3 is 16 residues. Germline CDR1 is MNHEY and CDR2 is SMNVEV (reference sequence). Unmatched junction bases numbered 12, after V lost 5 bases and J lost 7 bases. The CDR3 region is CASSAMGQGWTQPQHF. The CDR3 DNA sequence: TGTGCCAGCAGTGCCATGGGACAGGGTTGGACACAGCCCCAGCATTTT.

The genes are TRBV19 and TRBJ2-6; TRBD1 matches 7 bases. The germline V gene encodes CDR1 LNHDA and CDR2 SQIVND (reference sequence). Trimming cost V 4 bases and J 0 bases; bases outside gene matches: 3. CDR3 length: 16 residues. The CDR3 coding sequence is TGTGCCAGTAGTAAGGGGGCTTACTCTGGGGCCAACGTCCTGACTTTC. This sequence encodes CASSKGAYSGANVLTF.

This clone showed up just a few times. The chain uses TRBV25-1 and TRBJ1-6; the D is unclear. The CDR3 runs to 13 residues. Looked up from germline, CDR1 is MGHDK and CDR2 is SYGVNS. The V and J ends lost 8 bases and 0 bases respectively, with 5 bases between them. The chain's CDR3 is CASLSSYNSPLHF. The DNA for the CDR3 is TGTGCCAGCCTAAGCTCCTATAATTCACCCCTCCACTTT.

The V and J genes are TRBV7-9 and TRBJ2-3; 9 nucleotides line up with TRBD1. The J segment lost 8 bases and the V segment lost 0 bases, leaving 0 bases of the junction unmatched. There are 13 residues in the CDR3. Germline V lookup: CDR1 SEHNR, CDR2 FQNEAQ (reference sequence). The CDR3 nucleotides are TGTGCCAGCAGCTTAGCGGGACAGGGTACGCAGTATTTT. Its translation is CASSLAGQGTQYF.

The chain's CDR3 is CSVVGAATAPDTQYF. The CDR3, as DNA: TGCAGCGTTGTAGGGGCCGCGACCGCCCCAGATACGCAGTATTTT. The chain has TRBV29-1 and TRBJ2-3, with a weak D call TRBD1 (5 bases). The germline gives CDR1 SQVTM, CDR2 ANQGSEA. Trimming removed 4 bases at V and 4 bases at J, with 18 bases between. CDR3 length equals 15 residues.

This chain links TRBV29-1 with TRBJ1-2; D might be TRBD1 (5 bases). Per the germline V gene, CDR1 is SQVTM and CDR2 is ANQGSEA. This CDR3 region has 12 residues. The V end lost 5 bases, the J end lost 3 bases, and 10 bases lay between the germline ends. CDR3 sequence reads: CSVRGVDYGYTF. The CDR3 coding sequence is TGCAGCGTTCGGGGGGTTGACTATGGCTACACCTTC.

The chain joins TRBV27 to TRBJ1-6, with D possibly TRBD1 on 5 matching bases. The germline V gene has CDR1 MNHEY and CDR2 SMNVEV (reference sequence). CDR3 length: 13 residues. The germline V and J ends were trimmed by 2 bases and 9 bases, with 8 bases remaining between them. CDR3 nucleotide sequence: TGTGCCAGCAGTTTACAGGGAACTTCACCCCTCCACTTT. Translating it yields CASSLQGTSPLHF.

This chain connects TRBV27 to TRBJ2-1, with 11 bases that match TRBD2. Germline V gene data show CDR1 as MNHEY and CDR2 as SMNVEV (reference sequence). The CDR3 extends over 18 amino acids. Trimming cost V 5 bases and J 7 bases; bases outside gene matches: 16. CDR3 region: CASSDGTSGPTGRNEQFF. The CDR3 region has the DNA TGTGCCAGCAGTGACGGGACTAGCGGACCTACCGGGAGGAATGAGCAGTTCTTC.

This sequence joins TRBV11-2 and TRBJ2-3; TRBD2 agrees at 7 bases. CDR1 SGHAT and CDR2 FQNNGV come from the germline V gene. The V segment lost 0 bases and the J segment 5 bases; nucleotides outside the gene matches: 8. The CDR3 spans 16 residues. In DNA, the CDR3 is TGTGCCAGCAGCTTAGATGGTAGCGGGCCGGGAGATACGCAGTATTTT. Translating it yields CASSLDGSGPGDTQYF.

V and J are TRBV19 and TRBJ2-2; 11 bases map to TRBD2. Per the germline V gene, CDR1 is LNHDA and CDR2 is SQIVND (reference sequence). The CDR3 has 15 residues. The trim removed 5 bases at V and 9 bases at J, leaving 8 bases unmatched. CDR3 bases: TGTGCCAGTAGTGCTCTAGCGGGAGGTGGCCGGGAGCTGTTTTTT. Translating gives CASSALAGGGRELFF.

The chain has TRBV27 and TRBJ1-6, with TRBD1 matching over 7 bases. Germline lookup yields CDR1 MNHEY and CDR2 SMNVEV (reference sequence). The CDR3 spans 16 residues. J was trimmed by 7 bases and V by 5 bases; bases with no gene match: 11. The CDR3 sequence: CASSPHMTGKNSPLHF. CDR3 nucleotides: TGTGCCAGCAGTCCCCATATGACAGGGAAAAATTCACCCCTCCACTTT.

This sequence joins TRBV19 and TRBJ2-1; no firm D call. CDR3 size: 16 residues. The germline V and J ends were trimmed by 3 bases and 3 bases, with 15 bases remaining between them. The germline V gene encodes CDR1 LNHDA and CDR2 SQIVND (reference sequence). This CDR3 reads CASSMVGLLNYNEQFF. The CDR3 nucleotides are TGTGCCAGTAGTATGGTTGGTTTACTCAACTACAATGAGCAGTTCTTC. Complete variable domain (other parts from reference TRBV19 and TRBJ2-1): DGGITQSPKYLFRKEGQNVTLSCEQNLNHDAMYWYRQDPGQGLRLIYYSQIVNDFQKGDIAEGYSVSREKKESFPLTVTSAQKNPTAFYLCASSMVGLLNYNEQFFGPGTRLTVL.

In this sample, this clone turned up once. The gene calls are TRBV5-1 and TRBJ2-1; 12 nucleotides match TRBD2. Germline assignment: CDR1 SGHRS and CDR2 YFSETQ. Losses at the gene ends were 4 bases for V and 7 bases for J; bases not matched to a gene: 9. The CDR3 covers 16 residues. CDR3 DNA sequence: TGCGCCAGCAGCCTGGGACTAGCGGGTTCGGAGAATGAGCAGTTCTTC. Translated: CASSLGLAGSENEQFF.